This is a list of T cell receptor beta chains from one sample in a study of blood T cell repertoires in COVID-19. The data were produced by immunoSEQ multiplex PCR, yet TCRdb's version contains in-frame clones alone and is incomplete. The repertoire holds about 34,000 clones, with over 70% as singletons. Sequences were obtained from peripheral blood. All receptors come from a man aged 65-85 years with COVID-19, enrolled during active disease. The conserved cysteine and the conserved F or W are not part of the CDR3 here.

j_gene	v_gene	CDR3aa
TRBJ2-7	TRBV4-3	ASSQGDSEYYEQY
TRBJ2-2	TRBV6-2/TRBV6-3	ASSPRGTGELF
TRBJ2-5	TRBV7-7	ASSPPGTSGISLY
TRBJ1-3	TRBV13	ASSFRGNSGNTIY
TRBJ2-7	TRBV18	ASSPSAVGEQY
TRBJ2-2	TRBV4-2	ASSQPAGSGELF
TRBJ2-1	TRBV11-3	ASSLGLAGSNEQF
TRBJ1-2	TRBV4-2	ASSQDEDRRSAYT
TRBJ2-1	TRBV27	ASSLSTSAYNEQF
TRBJ1-4	TRBV15	ATSNGQAATNEKLF
TRBJ1-5	TRBV15	ATSGTGDQPQH
TRBJ2-2	TRBV7-2	ASSLAAPGNTGELF
TRBJ1-2	TRBV7-2	ASSLGVDYGYT
TRBJ2-7	TRBV28	ASSRGSMGIYEQY
TRBJ2-3	TRBV28	ASSVPSGVVDTQY
TRBJ2-1	TRBV19	ASSIDWDYQF
TRBJ2-7	TRBV5-1	ASTSVAGASYEQY
TRBJ2-7	TRBV28	ASITPMRPYEQY
TRBJ2-4	TRBV4-2	ASSQDLAGGRNIQY
TRBJ2-5	TRBV28	ASSASLGRGEEGPGETQY
TRBJ1-5	TRBV28	ASTTGGNNQPQH
TRBJ2-2	TRBV7-2	ASSRLAGIMTGELF
TRBJ2-7	TRBV5-1	ASSPKRQTGQDEQY
TRBJ2-7	TRBV6-5	ASSKGAKAHEQY
TRBJ2-7	TRBV7-2	ASSLGTSGRRLGGEQY
TRBJ2-4	TRBV6-2/TRBV6-3	ASSYGSHRLPIQY
TRBJ2-1	TRBV5-1	ASSSRDRGFDEQF
TRBJ2-1	TRBV11-3	ASSFSTNNEQF
TRBJ2-3	TRBV6-4	ASSSGTRADTQY
TRBJ1-2	TRBV5-1	ASSLQGGSYGYT
TRBJ1-4	TRBV5-1	ASSPTGTGVNEKLF
TRBJ2-2	TRBV18	ASSPADSSTGELF
TRBJ2-4	TRBV3-1/TRBV3-2	ASSRQGTSNIQY
TRBJ1-3	TRBV30	AWSVPPNSGNTIY
TRBJ2-1	TRBV28	ASSFRGAGNEQF
TRBJ2-2	TRBV5-5	ASSLVNGELF
TRBJ1-1	TRBV5-1	ASSLGPGGPVGTEAF